The source of this T cell receptor beta chain is a study of T cells after yellow fever vaccination. General study findings and limits: Just a small share of clonotypes turned up in the CD4 compartment as well as the CD8 compartment.

Germline lookup yields CDR1 MNHEY and CDR2 SVGEGT. The V end was cut by 8 bases, the J end by 0 bases, with 10 bases between. CDR3 size: 13 residues. This clonotype was picked up many times. Its antigen is not known. 5'RACE template switching produced TCR cDNA carrying a universal primer site and UMIs. Using its own MiXCR run on the 5' RACE reads, TCRdb lists one record per CDR3 protein. This table holds about 170,000 distinct CDR3 sequences, roughly 6.2% found once. The chain recombines TRBV6-2 or TRBV6-3 with TRBJ1-1; D might be TRBD1 (6 bases). This material consisted of CD4+ T cells sorted from PBMCs, taken on the day of the first yellow fever vaccination. The receptor was isolated from a man between 18 and 35 years old who received the YFV17D yellow fever vaccine. This chain's CDR3 is CASGGQVNTEAFF. CDR3 in DNA: TGTGCCAGCGGGGGGCAAGTGAACACTGAAGCTTTCTTT.